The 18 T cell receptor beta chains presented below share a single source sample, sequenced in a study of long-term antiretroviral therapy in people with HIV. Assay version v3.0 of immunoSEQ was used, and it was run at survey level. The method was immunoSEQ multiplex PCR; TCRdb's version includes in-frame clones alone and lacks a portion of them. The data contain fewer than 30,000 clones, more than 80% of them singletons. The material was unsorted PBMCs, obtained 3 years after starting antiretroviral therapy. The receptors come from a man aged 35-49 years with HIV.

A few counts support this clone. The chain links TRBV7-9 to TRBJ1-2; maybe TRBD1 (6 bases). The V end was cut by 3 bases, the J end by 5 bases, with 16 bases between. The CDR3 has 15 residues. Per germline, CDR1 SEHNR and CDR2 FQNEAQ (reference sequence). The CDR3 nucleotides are TGTGCCAGCAGCTTCGAGGAGGGGGGGCAATATGGCTACACCTTC. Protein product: CASSFEEGGQYGYTF.

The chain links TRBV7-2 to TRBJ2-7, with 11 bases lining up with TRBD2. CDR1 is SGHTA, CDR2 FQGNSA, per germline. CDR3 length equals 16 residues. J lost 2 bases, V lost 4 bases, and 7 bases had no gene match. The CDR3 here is CASSYGTSGLPYEQYF. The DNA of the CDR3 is TGTGCCAGCAGCTATGGGACTAGCGGATTGCCCTACGAGCAGTACTTC.

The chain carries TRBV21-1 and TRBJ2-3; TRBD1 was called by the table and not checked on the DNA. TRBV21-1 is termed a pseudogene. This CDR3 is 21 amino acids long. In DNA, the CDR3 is TGTGCCAGCAGCAAATCTGATGGGGGACAGGGGTATCATTGGTACACAGATACGCAGTATTTT. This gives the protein CASSKSDGGQGYHWYTDTQYF.

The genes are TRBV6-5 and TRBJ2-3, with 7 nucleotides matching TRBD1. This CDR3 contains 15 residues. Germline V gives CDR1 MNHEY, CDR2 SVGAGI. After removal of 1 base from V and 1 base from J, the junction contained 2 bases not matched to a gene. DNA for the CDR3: TGTGCCAGCAGTTACTTTGGACAGGGCACAGATACGCAGTATTTT. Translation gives CASSYFGQGTDTQYF.

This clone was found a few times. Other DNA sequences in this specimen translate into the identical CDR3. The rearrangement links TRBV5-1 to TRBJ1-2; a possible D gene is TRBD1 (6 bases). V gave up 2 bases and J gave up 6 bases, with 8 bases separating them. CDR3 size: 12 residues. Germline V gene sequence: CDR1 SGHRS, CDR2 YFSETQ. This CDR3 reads CASSFGGNGYTF. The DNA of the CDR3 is TGCGCCAGCAGCTTTGGGGGCAATGGCTACACCTTC.

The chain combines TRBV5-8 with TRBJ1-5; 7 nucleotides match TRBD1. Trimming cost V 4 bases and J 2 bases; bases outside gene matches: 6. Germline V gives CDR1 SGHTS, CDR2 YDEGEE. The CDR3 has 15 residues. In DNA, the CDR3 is TGTGCCAGCAGCCCCGACAGGGCGGGCAATCAGCCCCAGCATTTT. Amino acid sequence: CASSPDRAGNQPQHF.

CDR3 coding DNA: TGTGCCAGCAGCCCGGGGTTGCGGGAGGGCTACAATGAGCAGTTCTTC. The encoded protein is CASSPGLREGYNEQFF. V gene TRBV11-1 combines with J gene TRBJ2-1; 9 bases are shared with TRBD2. This CDR3 spans 16 amino acids. Trimming at V came to 5 bases and at J to 3 bases, leaving 8 bases not matched to a gene. Germline values: CDR1 SGHAT, CDR2 FQDESV (reference sequence). The whole variable domain, filled in from reference TRBV11-1 and TRBJ2-1, reads EAEVAQSPRYKITEKSQAVAFWCDPISGHATLYWYRQILGQGPELLVQFQDESVVDDSQLPKDRFSAERLKGVDSTLKIQPAELGDSAMYLCASSPGLREGYNEQFFGPGTRLTVL.

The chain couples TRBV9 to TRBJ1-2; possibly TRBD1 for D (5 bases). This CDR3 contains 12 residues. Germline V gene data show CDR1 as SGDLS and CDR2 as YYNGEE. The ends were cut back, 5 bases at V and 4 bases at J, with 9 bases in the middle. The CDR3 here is CASSTGPYGYTF. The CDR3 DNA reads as TGTGCCAGCAGTACGGGACCCTATGGCTACACCTTC.

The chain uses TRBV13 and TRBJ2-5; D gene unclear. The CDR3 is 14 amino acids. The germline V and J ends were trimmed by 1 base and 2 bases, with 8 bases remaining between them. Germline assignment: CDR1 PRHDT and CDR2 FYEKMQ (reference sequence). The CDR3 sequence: CASSLVVQQETQYF. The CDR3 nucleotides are TGTGCCAGCAGCTTAGTGGTGCAGCAAGAGACCCAGTACTTC.

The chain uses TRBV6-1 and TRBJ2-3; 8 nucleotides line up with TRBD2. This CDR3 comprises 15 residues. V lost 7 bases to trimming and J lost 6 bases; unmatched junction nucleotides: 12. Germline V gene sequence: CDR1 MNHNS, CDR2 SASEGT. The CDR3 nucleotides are TGTGCCAGCACCCTTTCCGGGAGGGCCGCCGATACGCAGTATTTT. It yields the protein CASTLSGRAADTQYF.

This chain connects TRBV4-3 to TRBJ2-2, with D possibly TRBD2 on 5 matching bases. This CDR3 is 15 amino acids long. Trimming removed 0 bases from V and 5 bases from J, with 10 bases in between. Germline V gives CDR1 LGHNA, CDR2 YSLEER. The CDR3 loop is CASSQEGVATGELFF. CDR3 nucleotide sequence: TGCGCCAGCAGCCAAGAGGGAGTCGCGACCGGGGAGCTGTTTTTT.

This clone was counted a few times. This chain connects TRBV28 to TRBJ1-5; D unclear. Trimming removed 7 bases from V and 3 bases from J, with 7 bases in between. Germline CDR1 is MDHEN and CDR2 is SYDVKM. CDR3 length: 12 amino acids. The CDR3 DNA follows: TGTGCCAGCATTTCATTCAATCAGCCCCAGCATTTT. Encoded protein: CASISFNQPQHF.

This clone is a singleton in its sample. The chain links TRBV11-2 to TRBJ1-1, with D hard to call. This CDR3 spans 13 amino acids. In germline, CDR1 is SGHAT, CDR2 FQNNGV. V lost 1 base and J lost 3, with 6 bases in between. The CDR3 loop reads CASSLGGHTEAFF. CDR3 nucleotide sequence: TGTGCCAGCAGCTTAGGTGGACACACTGAAGCTTTCTTT.

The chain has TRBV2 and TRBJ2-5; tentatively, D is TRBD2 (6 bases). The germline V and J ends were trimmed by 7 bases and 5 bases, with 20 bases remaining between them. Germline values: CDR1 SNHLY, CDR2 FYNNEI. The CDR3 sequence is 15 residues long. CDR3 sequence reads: CASKLNQEGRETQYF. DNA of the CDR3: TGTGCCAGCAAACTCAACCAGGAGGGTCGGGAGACCCAGTACTTC.

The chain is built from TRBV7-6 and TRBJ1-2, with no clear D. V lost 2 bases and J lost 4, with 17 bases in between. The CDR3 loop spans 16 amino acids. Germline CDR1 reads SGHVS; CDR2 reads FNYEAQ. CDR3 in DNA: TGTGCCAGCAGCTTATTCGGAGCAACCCTTAGCTATGGCTACACCTTC. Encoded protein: CASSLFGATLSYGYTF.

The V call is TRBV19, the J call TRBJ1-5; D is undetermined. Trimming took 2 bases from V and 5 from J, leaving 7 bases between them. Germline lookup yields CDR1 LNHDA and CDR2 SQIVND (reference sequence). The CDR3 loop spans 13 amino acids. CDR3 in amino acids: CASSIIWDQPQHF. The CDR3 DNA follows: TGTGCCAGTAGTATAATTTGGGATCAGCCCCAGCATTTT.

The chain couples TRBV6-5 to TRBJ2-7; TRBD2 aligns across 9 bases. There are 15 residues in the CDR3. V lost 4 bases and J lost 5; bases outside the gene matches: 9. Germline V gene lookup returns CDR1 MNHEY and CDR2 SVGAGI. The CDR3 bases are TGTGCCAGCAGTTCTTATAGCGGGAGTTATGACGAGCAGTACTTC. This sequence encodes CASSSYSGSYDEQYF.

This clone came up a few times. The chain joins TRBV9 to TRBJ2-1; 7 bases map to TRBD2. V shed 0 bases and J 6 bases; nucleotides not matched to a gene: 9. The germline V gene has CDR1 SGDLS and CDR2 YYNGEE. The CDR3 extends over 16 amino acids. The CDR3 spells CASSVGPAGGSNEQFF. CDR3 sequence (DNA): TGTGCCAGCAGCGTAGGTCCAGCCGGGGGGTCCAATGAGCAGTTCTTC.